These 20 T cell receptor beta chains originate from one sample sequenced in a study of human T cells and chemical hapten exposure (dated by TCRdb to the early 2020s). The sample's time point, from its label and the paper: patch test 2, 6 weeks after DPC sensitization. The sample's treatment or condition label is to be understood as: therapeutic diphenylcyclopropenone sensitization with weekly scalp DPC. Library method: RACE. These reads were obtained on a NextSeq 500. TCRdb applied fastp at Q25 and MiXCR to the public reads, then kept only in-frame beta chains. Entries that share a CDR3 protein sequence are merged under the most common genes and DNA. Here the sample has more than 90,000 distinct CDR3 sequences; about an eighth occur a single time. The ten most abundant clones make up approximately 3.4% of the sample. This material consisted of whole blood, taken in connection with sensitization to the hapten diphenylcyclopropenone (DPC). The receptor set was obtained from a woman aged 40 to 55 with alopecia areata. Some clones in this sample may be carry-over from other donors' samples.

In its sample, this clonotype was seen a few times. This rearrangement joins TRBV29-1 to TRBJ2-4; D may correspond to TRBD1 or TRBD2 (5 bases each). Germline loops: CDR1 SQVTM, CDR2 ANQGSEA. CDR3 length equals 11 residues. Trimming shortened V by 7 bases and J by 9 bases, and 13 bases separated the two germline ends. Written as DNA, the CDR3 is TGCAGCGCGGTTGGGGGTGGCATTCAGTACTTC. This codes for CSAVGGGIQYF.

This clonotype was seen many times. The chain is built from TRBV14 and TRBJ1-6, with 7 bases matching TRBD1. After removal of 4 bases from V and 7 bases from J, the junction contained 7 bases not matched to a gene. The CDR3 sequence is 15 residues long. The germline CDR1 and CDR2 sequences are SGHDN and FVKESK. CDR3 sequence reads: CASSPRTGENSPLHF. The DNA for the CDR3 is TGTGCCAGCAGCCCTCGGACAGGCGAAAATTCACCCCTCCACTTT.

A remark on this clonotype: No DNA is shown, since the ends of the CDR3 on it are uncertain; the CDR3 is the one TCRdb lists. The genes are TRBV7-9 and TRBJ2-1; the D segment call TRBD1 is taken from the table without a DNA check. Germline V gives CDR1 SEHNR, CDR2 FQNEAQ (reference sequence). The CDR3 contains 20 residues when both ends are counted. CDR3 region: CASSFGPGGLRTFPYNEQFF.

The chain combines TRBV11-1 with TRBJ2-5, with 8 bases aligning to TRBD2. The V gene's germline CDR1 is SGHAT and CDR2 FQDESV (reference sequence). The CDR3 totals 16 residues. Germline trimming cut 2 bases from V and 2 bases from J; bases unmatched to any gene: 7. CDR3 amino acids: CASSLSAGGLQETQYF. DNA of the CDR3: TGTGCCAGCAGCTTATCGGCGGGGGGATTACAAGAGACCCAGTACTTC. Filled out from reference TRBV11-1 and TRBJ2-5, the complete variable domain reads EAEVAQSPRYKITEKSQAVAFWCDPISGHATLYWYRQILGQGPELLVQFQDESVVDDSQLPKDRFSAERLKGVDSTLKIQPAELGDSAMYLCASSLSAGGLQETQYFGPGTRLLVL.

The CDR3 spells CASGRQGRKFSYNEQFF. The CDR3 region has the DNA TGCGCCAGCGGACGACAGGGTCGTAAATTCTCCTACAATGAGCAGTTCTTC. The rearrangement links TRBV23-1 to TRBJ2-1, with 7 bases identical to TRBD1. TRBV23-1 is given ORF status, its function remaining uncertain. The CDR3 is made up of 17 amino acids. Germline trimming cut 8 bases from V and 0 bases from J; bases unmatched to any gene: 13.

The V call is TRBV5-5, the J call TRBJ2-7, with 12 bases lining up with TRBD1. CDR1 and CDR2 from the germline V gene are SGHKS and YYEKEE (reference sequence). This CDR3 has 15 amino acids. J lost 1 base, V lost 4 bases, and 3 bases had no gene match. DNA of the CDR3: TGTGCCAGCAGCCGGGACAGGGGGCGATCCTACGAGCAGTACTTC. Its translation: CASSRDRGRSYEQYF.

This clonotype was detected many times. The CDR3 spells CASSFGTSQNNEQFF. The DNA of the CDR3 is TGCGCCAGCAGCTTCGGGACTAGCCAAAACAATGAGCAGTTCTTC. The chain uses TRBV5-1 and TRBJ2-1; 9 positions match TRBD2. The CDR3 has 15 amino acids. The V and J ends lost 2 bases and 5 bases, in that order; junction bases with no gene match: 5. Per germline, CDR1 SGHRS and CDR2 YFSETQ. The full variable domain, its missing parts supplied by reference TRBV5-1 and TRBJ2-1, is KAGVTQTPRYLIKTRGQQVTLSCSPISGHRSVSWYQQTPGQGLQFLFEYFSETQRNKGNFPGRFSGRQFSNSRSEMNVSTLELGDSALYLCASSFGTSQNNEQFFGPGTRLTVL.

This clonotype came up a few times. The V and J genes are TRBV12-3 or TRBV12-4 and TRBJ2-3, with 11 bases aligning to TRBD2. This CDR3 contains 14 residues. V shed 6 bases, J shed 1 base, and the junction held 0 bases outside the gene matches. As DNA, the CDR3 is TGTGCCAGCAGGGGACTAGCGGGCACAGATACGCAGTATTTT. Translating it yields CASRGLAGTDTQYF.

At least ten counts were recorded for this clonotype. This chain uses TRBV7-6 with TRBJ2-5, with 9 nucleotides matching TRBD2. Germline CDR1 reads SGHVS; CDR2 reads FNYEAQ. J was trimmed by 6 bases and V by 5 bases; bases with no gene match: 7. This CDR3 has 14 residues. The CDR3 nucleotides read TGTGCCAGCAGCACGGGACTAGCTAAGAAGACCCAGTACTTC. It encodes CASSTGLAKKTQYF.

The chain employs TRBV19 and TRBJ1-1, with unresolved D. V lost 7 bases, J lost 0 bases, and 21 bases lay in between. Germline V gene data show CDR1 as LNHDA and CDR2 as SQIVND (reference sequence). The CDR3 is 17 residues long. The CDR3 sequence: CASTHHPRVRVNTEAFF. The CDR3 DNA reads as TGTGCCAGTACACATCACCCCCGGGTACGCGTGAACACTGAAGCTTTCTTT.

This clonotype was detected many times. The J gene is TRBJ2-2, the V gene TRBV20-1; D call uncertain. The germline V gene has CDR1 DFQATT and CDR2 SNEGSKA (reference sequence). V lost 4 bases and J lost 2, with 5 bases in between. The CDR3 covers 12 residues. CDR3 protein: CSANSNTGELFF. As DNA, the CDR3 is TGCAGTGCTAACAGCAACACCGGGGAGCTGTTTTTT.

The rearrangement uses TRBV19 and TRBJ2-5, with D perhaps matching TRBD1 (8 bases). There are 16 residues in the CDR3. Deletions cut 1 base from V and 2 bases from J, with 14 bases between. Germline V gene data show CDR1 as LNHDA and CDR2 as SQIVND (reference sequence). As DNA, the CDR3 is TGTGCCAGTAGTATAGGAACAGGGGGGGTACAAGAGACCCAGTACTTC. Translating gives CASSIGTGGVQETQYF.

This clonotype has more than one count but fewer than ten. The CDR3 sequence: CASSTRPEETQYF. As DNA, the CDR3 is TGTGCCAGTAGTACCCGACCTGAAGAGACCCAGTACTTC. The chain has TRBV19 and TRBJ2-5; D gene unclear. Germline V gives CDR1 LNHDA, CDR2 SQIVND (reference sequence). V gave up 4 bases and J gave up 3 bases, with 9 bases separating them. CDR3 size: 13 residues.

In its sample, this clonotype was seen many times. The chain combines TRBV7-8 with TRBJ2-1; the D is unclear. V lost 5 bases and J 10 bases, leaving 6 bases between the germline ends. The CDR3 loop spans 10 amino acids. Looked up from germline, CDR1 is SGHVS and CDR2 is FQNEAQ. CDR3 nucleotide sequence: TGTGCCAGCAGCAATCGGGAGCAGTTCTTC. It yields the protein CASSNREQFF.

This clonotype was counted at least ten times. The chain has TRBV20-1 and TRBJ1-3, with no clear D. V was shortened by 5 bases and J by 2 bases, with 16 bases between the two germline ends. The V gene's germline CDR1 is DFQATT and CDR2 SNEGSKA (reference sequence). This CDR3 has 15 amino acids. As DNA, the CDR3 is TGCAGTGCTGCCGCCATCCAGAGACCTGGAAACACCATATATTTT. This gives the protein CSAAAIQRPGNTIYF.

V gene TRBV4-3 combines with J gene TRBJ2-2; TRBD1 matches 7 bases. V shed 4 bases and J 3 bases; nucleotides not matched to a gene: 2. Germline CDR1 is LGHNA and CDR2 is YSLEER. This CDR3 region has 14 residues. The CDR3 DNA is TGCGCCAGCAGCCCGGGACAGCACACCGGGGAGCTGTTTTTT. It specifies CASSPGQHTGELFF.

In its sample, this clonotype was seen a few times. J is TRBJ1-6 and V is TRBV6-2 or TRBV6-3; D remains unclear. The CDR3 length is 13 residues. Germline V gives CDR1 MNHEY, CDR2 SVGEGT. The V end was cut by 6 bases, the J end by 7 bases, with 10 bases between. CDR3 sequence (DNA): TGTGCCAGCAGGGTGGCGTTGAATTCACCCCTCCACTTT. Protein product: CASRVALNSPLHF.

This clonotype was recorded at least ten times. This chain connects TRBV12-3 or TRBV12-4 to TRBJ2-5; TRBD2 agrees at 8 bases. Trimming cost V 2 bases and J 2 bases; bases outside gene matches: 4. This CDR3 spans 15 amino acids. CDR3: CASSLRAGGQETQYF. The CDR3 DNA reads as TGTGCCAGCAGTTTAAGGGCGGGGGGACAAGAGACCCAGTACTTC.

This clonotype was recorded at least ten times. The DNA for the CDR3 is TGCGCCAGCACCAGACAGTCCCAAGAGACCCAGTACTTC. This gives the protein CASTRQSQETQYF. The rearrangement links TRBV10-2 to TRBJ2-5; possibly TRBD1 for D (5 bases). Germline V gives CDR1 WSHSY, CDR2 SAAADI. The V gene lost 7 bases and the J gene lost 1 base, with 10 bases spanning the gap. The CDR3 covers 13 residues.

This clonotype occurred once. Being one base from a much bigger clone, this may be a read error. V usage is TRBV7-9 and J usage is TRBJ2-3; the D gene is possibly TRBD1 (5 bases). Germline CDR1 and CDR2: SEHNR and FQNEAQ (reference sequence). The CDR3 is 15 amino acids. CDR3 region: CVSSLVDSLTDTQYF. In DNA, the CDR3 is TGTGTCAGCAGCTTAGTAGACAGCCTCACAGATACGCAGTATTTT.